A selection of T cell receptor beta chains follows, all from one sample in a study of T cells in Graves' hyperthyroidism and ophthalmopathy. One entry per CDR3 protein results from TCRdb running MiXCR on the multiplex PCR reads. The data contain 450,000 to 650,000 distinct CDR3 sequences, under 25% of them singletons. The source material was blood. The receptors stem from a man in his late teens or twenties with Graves' hyperthyroidism. Each CDR3 is given with its conserved first and last residue. D genes are given only for firm matches. Size tells how often a clone was seen (once, few, many) or the class of an expanded clone, and some rows leave it out.

J gene | V gene | clone size | D gene | CDR3 DNA | CDR3 protein
TRBJ1-2 | TRBV12-3/TRBV12-4 | many | - | TGTGCCAGCAGCCCTCTGGGGCAGGTCGGTGGCTACACCTTC | CASSPLGQVGGYTF
TRBJ1-1 | TRBV29-1 | many | - | TGCAGCGTCATCAGTGTGAACACTGAAGCTTTCTTT | CSVISVNTEAFF
TRBJ2-7 | TRBV2 | many | - | TGTGCCAGCAGTACTGACAGGAGGGATCCTTACTTC | CASSTDRRDPYF
TRBJ2-7 | TRBV30 | many | - | TGTGCCTGGAGTACCGGGGGCGTCTACGAGCAGTACTTC | CAWSTGGVYEQYF
TRBJ1-2 | TRBV6-1 | many | - | TGTGCCAGCAGTCGCTACCCCATGGGGGAAAGTGGCTACACCTTC | CASSRYPMGESGYTF
TRBJ1-1 | TRBV7-3 | many | TRBD1 | TGTGCCAGCAGCGAGGGGACAGGGGGAGTGACTGAAGCTTTCTTT | CASSEGTGGVTEAFF
TRBJ2-7 | TRBV18 | - | TRBD1 | TGTGCCAGCTCACCGACAGGGGGCTTATACGAGCAGTACTTC | CASSPTGGLYEQYF
TRBJ1-2 | TRBV9 | many | TRBD1 | TGTGCCAGCAGAGGAGGGACAGGTTGGGGCTACACCTTC | CASRGGTGWGYTF
TRBJ1-1 | TRBV10-1 | - | - | TGCGCCACTCCCCCCATGAACACTGAAGCTTTCTTT | CATPPMNTEAFF
TRBJ1-5 | TRBV2 | many | TRBD1 | TGTGCCAGCAGTGAAGCTTTAACAGGGGGCGGTCAGCCCCAGCATTTT | CASSEALTGGGQPQHF
TRBJ1-5 | TRBV28 | - | TRBD1 | TGCGGGTCCGGGACAGCAAACACCAATCAGCCCCAGCATTTT | CGSGTANTNQPQHF
TRBJ1-1 | TRBV6-2/TRBV6-3 | many | - | TGTGCCAGCAACCTGAGGGGGGACACTGAAGCTTTCTTT | CASNLRGDTEAFF
TRBJ1-2 | TRBV6-1 | many | TRBD1 | TGTGCCAGCAGCCTCCACAGGGGTGGCTATGGCTACACCTTC | CASSLHRGGYGYTF
TRBJ2-5 | TRBV15 | many | - | TGTGCCACCAGCGTCCGCTTCCGGGACTCCCAGTACTTC | CATSVRFRDSQYF
TRBJ2-7 | TRBV12-3/TRBV12-4 | - | TRBD1 | TGTGCCAGCACCGGACAGGGGGCTACCTACGAGCAGTACTTC | CASTGQGATYEQYF